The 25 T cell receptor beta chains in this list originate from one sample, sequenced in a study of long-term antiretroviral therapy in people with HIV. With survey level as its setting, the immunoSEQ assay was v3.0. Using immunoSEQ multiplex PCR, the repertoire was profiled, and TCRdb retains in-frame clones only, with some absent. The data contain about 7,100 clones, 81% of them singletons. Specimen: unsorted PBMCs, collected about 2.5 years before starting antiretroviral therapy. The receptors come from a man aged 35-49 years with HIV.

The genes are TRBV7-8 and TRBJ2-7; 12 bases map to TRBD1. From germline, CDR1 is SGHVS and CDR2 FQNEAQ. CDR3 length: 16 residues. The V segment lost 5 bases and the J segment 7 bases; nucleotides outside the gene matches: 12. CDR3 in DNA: TGTGCCAGCAGCCTAATCCCGGGACAGGGGGCGCGTGAGCAGTACTTC. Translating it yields CASSLIPGQGAREQYF.

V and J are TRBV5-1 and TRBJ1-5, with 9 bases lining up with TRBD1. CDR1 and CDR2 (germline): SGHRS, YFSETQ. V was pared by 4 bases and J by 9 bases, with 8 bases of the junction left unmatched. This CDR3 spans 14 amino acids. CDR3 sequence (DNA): TGCGCCAGCAGCCTGGGGACAGGGAAAGGGCCCCAGCATTTT. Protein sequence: CASSLGTGKGPQHF.

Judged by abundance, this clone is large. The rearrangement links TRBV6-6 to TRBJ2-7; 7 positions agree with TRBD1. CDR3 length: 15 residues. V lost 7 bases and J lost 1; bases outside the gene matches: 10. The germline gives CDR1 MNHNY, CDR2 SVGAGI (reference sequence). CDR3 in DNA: TGTGCCAGCACCCCCGGGACAGAGTCTTCCTACGAGCAGTACTTC. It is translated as CASTPGTESSYEQYF.

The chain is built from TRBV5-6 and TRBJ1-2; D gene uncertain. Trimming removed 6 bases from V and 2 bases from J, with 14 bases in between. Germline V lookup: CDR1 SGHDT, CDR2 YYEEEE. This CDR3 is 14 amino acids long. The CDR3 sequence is CASIGSFFNYGYTF. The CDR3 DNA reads TGTGCCAGCATCGGAAGCTTTTTCAACTATGGCTACACCTTC.

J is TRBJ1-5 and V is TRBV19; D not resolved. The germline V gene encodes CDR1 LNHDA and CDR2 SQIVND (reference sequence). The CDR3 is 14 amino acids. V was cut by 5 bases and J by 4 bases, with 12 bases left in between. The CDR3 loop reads CASSVRAANQPQHF. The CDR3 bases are TGTGCCAGTAGTGTCCGGGCCGCAAATCAGCCCCAGCATTTT.

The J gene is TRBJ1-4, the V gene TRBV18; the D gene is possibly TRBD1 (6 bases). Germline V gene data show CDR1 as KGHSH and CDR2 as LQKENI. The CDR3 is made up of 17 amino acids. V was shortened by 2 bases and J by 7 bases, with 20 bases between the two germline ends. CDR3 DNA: TGTGCCAGCTCACCAATGCGGGACTCTAAAGGGGGTGAAAAACTGTTTTTT. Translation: CASSPMRDSKGGEKLFF.

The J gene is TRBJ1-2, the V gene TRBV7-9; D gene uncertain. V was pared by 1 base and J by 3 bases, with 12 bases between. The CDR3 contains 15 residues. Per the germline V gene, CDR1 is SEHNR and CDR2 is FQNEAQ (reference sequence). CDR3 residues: CASSLGFRDDYGYTF. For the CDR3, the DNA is TGTGCCAGCAGCTTAGGGTTTAGAGACGACTATGGCTACACCTTC. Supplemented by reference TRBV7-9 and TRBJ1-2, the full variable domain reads DTGVSQNPRHKITKRGQNVTFRCDPISEHNRLYWYRQTLGQGPEFLTYFQNEAQLEKSRLLSDRFSAERPKGSFSTLEIQRTEQGDSAMYLCASSLGFRDDYGYTFGSGTRLTVV.

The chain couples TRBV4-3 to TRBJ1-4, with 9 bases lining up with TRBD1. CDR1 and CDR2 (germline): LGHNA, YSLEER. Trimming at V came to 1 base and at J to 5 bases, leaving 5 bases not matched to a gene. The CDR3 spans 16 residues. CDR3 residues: CASSQVRGTGNEKLFF. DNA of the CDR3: TGCGCCAGCAGCCAAGTTAGGGGGACAGGGAATGAAAAACTGTTTTTT.

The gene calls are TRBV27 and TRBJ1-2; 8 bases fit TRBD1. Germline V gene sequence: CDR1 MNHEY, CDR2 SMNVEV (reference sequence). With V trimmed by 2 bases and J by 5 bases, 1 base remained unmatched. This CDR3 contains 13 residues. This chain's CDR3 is CASSLRQGYGYTF. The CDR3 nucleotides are TGTGCCAGCAGTTTAAGACAGGGGTATGGCTACACCTTC.

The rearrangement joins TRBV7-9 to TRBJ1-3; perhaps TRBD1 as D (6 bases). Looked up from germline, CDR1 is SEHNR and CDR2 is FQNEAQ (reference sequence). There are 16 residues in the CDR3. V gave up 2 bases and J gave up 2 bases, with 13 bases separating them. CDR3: CASSLSLSGAGNTIYF. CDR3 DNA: TGTGCCAGCAGCTTATCGCTGTCAGGGGCTGGAAACACCATATATTTT.

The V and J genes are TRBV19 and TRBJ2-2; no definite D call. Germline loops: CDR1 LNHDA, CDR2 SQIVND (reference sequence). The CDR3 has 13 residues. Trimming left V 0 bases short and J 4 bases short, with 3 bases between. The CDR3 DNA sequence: TGTGCCAGTAGTATAGACGGCACCGGGGAGCTGTTTTTT. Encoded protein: CASSIDGTGELFF.

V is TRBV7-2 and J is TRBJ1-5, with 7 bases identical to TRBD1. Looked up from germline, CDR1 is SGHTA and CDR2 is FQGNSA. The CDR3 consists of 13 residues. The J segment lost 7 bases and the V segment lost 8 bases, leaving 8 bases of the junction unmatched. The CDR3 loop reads CASARGGEQPQHF. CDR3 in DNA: TGTGCCAGCGCCAGGGGGGGGGAACAGCCCCAGCATTTT. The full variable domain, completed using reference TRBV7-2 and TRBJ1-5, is GAGVSQSPSNKVTEKGKDVELRCDPISGHTALYWYRQSLGQGLEFLIYFQGNSAPDKSGLPSDRFSAERTGGSVSTLTIQRTQQEDSAVYLCASARGGEQPQHFGDGTRLSIL.

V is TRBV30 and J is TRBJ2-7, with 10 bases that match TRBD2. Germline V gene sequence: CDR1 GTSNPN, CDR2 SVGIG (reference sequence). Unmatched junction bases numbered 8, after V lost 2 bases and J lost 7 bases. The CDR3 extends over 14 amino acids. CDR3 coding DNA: TGTGCCTGGAGTAGGCTAGCGGGGGTAGGGGAGCAGTACTTC. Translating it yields CAWSRLAGVGEQYF. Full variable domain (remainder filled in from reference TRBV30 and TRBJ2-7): SQTIHQWPATLVQPVGSPLSLECTVEGTSNPNLYWYRQAAGRGLQLLFYSVGIGQISSEVPQNLSASRPQDRQFILSSKKLLLSDSGFYLCAWSRLAGVGEQYFGPGTRLTVT.

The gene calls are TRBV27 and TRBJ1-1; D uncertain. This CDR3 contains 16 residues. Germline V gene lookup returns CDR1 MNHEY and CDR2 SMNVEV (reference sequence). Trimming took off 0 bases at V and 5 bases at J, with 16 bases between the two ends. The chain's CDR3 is CASSLSTNTPGTEAFF. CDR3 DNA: TGTGCCAGCAGTTTATCGACGAACACCCCGGGGACTGAAGCTTTCTTT.

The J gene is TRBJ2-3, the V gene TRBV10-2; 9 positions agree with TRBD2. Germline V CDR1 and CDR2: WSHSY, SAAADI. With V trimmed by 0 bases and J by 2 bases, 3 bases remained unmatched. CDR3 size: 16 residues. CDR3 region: CASSESLAGYTDTQYF. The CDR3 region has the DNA TGCGCCAGCAGTGAGTCGCTAGCGGGGTACACAGATACGCAGTATTTT.

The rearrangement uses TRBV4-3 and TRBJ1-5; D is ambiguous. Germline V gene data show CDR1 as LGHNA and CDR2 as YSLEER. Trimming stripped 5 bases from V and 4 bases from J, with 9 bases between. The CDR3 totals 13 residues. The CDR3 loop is CASSMTGNQPQHF. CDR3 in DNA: TGCGCCAGCAGCATGACGGGAAATCAGCCCCAGCATTTT.

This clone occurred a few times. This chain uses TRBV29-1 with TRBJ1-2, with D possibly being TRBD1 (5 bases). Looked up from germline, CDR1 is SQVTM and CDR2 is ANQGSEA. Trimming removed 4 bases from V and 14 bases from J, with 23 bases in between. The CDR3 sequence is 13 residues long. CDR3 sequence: CSVGWTGTAEGTF. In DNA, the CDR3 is TGCAGCGTTGGGTGGACCGGGACCGCGGAGGGGACCTTC.

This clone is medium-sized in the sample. The CDR3, as DNA: TGTGCCAGCAGTTCTACAGGGGCAGGCGAGCAGTACTTC. This codes for CASSSTGAGEQYF. The chain has TRBV6-1 and TRBJ2-7; 7 positions match TRBD1. J was trimmed by 6 bases and V by 5 bases; bases with no gene match: 7. Germline values: CDR1 MNHNS, CDR2 SASEGT. There are 13 residues in the CDR3.

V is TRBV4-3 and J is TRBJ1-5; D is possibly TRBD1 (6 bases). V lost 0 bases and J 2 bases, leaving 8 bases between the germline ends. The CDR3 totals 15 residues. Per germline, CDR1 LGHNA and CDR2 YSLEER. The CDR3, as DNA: TGCGCCAGCAGCCAAGATCGACAGGGCAATCAGCCCCAGCATTTT. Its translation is CASSQDRQGNQPQHF.

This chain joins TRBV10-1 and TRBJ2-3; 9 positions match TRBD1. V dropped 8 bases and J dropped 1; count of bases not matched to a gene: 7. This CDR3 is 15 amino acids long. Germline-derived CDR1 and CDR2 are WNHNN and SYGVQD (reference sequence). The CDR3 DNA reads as TGCGCCAGCGGTAACAGGGGGCTCGGCACAGATACGCAGTATTTT. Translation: CASGNRGLGTDTQYF.

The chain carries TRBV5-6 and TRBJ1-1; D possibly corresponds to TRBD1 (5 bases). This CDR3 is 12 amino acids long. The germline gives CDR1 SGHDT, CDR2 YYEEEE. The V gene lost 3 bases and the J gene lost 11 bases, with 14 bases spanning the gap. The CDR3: CASSSGREGAFF. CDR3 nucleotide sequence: TGTGCCAGCAGCTCGGGACGGGAGGGCGCTTTCTTT. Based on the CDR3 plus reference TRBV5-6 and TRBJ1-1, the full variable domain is DAGVTQSPTHLIKTRGQQVTLRCSPKSGHDTVSWYQQALGQGPQFIFQYYEEEERQRGNFPDRFSGHQFPNYSSELNVNALLLGDSALYLCASSSGREGAFFGQGTRLTVV.

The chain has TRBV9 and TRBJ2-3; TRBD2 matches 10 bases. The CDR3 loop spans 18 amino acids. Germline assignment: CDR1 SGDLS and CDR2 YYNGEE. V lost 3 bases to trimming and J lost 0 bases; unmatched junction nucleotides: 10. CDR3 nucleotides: TGTGCCAGCAGCGGTAACGCTAGCGGGGGCCTTAGCACAGATACGCAGTATTTT. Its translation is CASSGNASGGLSTDTQYF.

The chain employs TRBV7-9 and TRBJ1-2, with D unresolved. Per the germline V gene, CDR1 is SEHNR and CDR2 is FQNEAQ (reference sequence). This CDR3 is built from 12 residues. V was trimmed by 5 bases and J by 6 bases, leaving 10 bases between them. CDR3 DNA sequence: TGTGCCAGCAGCCGAGTTTCCGATGGCTACACCTTC. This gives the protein CASSRVSDGYTF.

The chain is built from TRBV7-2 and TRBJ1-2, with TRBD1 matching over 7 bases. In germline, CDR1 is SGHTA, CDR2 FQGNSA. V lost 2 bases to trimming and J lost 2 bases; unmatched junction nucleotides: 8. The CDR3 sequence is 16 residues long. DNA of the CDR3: TGTGCCAGCAGCTTACCCGACGGGACAGTCAACTATGGCTACACCTTC. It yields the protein CASSLPDGTVNYGYTF.

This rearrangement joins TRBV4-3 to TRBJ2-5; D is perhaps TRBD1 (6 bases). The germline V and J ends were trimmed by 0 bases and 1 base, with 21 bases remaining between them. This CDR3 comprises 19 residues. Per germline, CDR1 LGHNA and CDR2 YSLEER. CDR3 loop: CASSQDRESYGTFQETQYF. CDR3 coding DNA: TGCGCCAGCAGCCAAGATAGAGAAAGTTACGGGACATTCCAAGAGACCCAGTACTTC.